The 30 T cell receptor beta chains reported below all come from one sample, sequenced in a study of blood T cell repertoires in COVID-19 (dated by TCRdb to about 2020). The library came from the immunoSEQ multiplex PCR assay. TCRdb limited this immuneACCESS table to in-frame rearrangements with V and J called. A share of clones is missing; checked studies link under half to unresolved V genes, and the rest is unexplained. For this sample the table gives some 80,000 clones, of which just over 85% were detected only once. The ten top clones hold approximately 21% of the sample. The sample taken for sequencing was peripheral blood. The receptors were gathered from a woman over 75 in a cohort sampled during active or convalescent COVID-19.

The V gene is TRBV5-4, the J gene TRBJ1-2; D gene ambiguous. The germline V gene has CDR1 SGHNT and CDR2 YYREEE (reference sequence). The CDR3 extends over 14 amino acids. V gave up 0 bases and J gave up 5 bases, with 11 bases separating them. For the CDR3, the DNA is TGTGCCAGCAGCTTGGCCTTGACACCTTATGGCTACACCTTC. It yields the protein CASSLALTPYGYTF.

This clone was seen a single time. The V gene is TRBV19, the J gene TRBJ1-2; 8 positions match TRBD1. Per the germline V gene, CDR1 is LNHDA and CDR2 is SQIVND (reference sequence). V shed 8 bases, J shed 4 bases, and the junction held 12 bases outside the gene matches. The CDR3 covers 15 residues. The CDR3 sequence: CASLESRGRIYGYTF. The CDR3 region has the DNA TGTGCCAGTCTCGAAAGCAGGGGGCGAATCTATGGCTACACCTTC.

In nucleotides, the CDR3 is TGTGCCACCAGTGATTCGGGGAAAGGGGGCGCGCCCGGGTACACCTTC. Protein: CATSDSGKGGAPGYTF. The rearrangement links TRBV24-1 to TRBJ1-2; 7 nucleotides match TRBD1. The trim removed 2 bases at V and 11 bases at J, leaving 16 bases unmatched. The germline CDR1 and CDR2 sequences are KGHDR and SFDVKD. The CDR3 length is 16 residues.

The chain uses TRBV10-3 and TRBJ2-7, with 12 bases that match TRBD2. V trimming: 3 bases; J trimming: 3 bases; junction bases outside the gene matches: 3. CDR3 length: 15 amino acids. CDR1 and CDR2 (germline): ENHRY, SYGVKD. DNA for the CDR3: TGTGCCATCAGTGACCGACTAGCGGGAGTCTACGAGCAGTACGTC. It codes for CAISDRLAGVYEQYV.

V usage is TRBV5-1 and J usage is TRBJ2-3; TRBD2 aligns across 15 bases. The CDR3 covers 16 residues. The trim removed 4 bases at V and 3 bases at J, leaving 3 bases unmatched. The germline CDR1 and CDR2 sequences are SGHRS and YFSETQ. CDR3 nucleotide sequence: TGCGCCAGCAGCGTCGGACTAGCGGGAGGGACAGATACGCAGTATTTT. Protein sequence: CASSVGLAGGTDTQYF. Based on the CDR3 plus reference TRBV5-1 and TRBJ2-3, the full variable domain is KAGVTQTPRYLIKTRGQQVTLSCSPISGHRSVSWYQQTPGQGLQFLFEYFSETQRNKGNFPGRFSGRQFSNSRSEMNVSTLELGDSALYLCASSVGLAGGTDTQYFGPGTRLTVL.

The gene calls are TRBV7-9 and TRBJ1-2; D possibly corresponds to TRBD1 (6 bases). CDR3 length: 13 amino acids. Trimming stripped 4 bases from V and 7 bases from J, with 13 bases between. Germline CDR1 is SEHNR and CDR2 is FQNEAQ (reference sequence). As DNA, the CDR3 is TGTGCCAGCAGCTCTGAGGGGGTTGGTGGCTACACCTTC. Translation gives CASSSEGVGGYTF.

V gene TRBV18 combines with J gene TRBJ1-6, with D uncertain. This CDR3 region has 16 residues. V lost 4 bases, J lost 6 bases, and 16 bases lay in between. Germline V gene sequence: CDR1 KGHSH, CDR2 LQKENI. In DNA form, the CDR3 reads TGTGCCAGCTCACACGGGATCCAGGAGGGTAATTCACCCCTCCACTTT. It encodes CASSHGIQEGNSPLHF.

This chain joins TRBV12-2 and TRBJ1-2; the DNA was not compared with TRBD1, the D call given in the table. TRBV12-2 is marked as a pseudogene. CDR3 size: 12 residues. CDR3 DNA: TGTGCAAGTCGCCCCGTATGTCTTCTCAGCACCTTC. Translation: CASRPVCLLSTF.

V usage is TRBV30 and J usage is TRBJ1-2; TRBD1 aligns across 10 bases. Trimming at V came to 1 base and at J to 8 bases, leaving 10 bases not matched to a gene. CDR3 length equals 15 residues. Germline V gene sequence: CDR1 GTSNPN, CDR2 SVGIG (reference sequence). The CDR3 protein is CAWSGGTGVDVGYTF. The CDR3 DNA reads TGTGCCTGGAGTGGAGGGACAGGGGTGGATGTAGGCTACACCTTC. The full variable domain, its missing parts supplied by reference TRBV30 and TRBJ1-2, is SQTIHQWPATLVQPVGSPLSLECTVEGTSNPNLYWYRQAAGRGLQLLFYSVGIGQISSEVPQNLSASRPQDRQFILSSKKLLLSDSGFYLCAWSGGTGVDVGYTFGSGTRLTVV.

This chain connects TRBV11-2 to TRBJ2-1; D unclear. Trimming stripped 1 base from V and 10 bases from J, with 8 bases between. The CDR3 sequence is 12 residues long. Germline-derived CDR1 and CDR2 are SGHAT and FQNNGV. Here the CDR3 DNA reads TGTGCCAGCAGCTTAGTGGCGGAAGAGCAGTTCTTC. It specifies CASSLVAEEQFF.

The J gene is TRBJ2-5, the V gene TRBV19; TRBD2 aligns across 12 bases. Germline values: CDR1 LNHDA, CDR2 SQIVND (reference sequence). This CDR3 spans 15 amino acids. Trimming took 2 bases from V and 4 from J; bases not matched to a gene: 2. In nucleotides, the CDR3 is TGTGCCAGTAGTATACTAGCGGGAGGGAGAGAGACCCAGTACTTC. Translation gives CASSILAGGRETQYF. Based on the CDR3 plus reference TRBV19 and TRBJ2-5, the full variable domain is DGGITQSPKYLFRKEGQNVTLSCEQNLNHDAMYWYRQDPGQGLRLIYYSQIVNDFQKGDIAEGYSVSREKKESFPLTVTSAQKNPTAFYLCASSILAGGRETQYFGPGTRLLVL.

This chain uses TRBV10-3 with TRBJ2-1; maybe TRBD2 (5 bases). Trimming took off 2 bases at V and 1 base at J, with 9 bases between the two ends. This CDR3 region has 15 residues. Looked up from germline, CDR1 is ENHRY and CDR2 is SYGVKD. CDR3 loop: CAISERGVSYNEQFF. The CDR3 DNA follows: TGTGCCATCAGTGAGCGGGGAGTATCCTACAATGAGCAGTTCTTC.

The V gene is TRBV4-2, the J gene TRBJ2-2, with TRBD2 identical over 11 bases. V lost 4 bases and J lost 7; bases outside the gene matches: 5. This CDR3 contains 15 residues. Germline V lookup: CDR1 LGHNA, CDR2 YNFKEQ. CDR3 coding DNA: TGTGCCAGCAGCCGCGGGACTAGCGGAAGCGGGGAGCTGTTTTTT. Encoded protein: CASSRGTSGSGELFF.

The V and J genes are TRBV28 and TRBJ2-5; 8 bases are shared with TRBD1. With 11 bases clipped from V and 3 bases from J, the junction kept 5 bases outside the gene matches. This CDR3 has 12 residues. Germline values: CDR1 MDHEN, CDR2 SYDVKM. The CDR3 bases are TGTGCCTCCTCAGGGGGCAAAGAGACCCAGTACTTC. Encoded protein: CASSGGKETQYF.

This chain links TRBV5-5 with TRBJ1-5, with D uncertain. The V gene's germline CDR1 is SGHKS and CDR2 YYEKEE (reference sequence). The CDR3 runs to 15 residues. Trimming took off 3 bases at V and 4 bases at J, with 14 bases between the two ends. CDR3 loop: CASSWAGYPNQPQHF. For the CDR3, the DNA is TGTGCCAGCAGCTGGGCGGGGTACCCAAATCAGCCCCAGCATTTT.

The CDR3: CASSELRVTGNTIYF. In nucleotides, the CDR3 is TGCGCCAGCAGTGAACTGAGGGTAACTGGAAACACCATATATTTT. The J gene is TRBJ1-3, the V gene TRBV10-2; D unclear. V gave up 3 bases and J gave up 2 bases, with 11 bases separating them. Germline CDR1 and CDR2: WSHSY and SAAADI. This CDR3 has 15 residues.

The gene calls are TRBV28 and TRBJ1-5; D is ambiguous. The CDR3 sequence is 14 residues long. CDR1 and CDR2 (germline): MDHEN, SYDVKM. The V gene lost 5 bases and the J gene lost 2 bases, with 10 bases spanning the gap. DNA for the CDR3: TGTGCCAGCAGTAGGAGTATGGGCAATCAGCCCCAGCATTTT. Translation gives CASSRSMGNQPQHF.

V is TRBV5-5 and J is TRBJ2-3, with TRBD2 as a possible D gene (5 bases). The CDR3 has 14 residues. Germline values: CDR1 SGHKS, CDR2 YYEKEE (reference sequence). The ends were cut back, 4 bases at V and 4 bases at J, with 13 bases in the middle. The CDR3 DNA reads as TGTGCCAGCAGCGTCACTAGGTCCGCAGATACGCAGTATTTT. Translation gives CASSVTRSADTQYF.

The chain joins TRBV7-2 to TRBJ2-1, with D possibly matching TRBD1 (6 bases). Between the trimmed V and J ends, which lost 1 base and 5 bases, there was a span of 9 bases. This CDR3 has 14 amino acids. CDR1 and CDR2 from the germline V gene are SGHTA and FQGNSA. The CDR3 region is CASSLVTGHNEQFF. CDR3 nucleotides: TGTGCCAGCAGCTTAGTTACAGGGCACAATGAGCAGTTCTTC.

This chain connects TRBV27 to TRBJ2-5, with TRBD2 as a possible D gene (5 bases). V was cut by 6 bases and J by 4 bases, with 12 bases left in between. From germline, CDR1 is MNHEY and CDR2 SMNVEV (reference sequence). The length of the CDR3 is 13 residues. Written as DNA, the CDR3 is TGTGCCAGCAGAGCTAGCCTGGGAGAGACCCAGTACTTC. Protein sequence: CASRASLGETQYF.

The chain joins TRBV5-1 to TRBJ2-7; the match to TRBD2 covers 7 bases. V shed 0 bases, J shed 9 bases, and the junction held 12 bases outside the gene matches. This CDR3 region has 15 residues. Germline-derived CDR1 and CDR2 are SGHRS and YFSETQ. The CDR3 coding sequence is TGCGCCAGCAGCTTGGGCGGGGGAGAACTTATTGGGCAGTACGTC. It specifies CASSLGGGELIGQYV.

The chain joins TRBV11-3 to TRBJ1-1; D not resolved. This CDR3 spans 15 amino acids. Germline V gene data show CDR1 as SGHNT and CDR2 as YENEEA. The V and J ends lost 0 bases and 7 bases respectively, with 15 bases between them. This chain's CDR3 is CASSLEIWTVGEAFF. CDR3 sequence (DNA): TGTGCCAGCAGCTTAGAGATTTGGACTGTAGGTGAAGCTTTCTTT.

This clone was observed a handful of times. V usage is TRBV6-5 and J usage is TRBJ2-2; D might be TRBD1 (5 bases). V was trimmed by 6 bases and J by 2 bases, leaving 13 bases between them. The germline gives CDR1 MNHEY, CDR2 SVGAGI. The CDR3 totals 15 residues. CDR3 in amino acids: CASRVGVLNTGELFF. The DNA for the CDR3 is TGTGCCAGCAGGGTAGGGGTACTCAACACCGGGGAGCTGTTTTTT.

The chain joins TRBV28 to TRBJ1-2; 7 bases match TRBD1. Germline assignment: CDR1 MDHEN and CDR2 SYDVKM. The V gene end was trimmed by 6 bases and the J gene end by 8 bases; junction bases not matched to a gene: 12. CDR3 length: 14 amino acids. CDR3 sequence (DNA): TGTGCCAGCAGAGGCGACAGGGAGTTGTTCGGCTACACCTTC. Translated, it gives CASRGDRELFGYTF.

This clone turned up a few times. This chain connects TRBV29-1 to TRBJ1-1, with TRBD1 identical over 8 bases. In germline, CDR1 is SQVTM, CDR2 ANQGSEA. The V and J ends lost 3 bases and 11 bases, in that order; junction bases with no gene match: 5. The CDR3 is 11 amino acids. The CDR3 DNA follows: TGCAGCGTTGACCCAGGGGGCGAGGCTTTCTTT. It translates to CSVDPGGEAFF.

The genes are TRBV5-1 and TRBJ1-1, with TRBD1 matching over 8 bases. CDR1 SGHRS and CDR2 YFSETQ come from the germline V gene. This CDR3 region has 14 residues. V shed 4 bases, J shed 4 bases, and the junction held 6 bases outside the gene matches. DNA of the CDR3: TGCGCCAGCAGCCTGGACAGGGCGGCCACTGAAGCTTTCTTT. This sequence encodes CASSLDRAATEAFF.

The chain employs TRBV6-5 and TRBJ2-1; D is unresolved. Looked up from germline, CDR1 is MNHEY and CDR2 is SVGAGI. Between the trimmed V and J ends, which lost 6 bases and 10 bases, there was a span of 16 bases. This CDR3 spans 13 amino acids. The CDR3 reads CASSRSFSREQFF. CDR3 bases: TGTGCCAGCAGCCGATCATTTTCGCGGGAGCAGTTCTTC.

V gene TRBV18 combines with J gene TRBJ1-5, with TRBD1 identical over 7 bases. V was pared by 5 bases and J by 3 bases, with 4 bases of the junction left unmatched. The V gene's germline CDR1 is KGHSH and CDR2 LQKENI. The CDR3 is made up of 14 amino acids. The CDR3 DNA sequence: TGTGCCAGCTCAATCGGGACAGACAATCAGCCCCAGCATTTT. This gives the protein CASSIGTDNQPQHF.

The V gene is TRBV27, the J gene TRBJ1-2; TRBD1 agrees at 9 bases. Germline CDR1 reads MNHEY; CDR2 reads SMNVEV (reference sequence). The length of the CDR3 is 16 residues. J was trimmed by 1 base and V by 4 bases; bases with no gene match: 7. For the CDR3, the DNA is TGTGCCAGCAGTTCCCTTAGGGACAGGGATAACTATGGCTACACCTTC. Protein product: CASSSLRDRDNYGYTF.

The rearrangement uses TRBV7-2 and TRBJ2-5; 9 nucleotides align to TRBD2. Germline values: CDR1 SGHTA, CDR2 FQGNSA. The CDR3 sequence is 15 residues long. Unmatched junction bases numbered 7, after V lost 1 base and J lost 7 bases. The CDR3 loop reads CASSLGGTSFPTQYF. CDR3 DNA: TGTGCCAGCAGCTTAGGGGGGACTAGCTTTCCGACCCAGTACTTC.